Detailed here is one T cell receptor beta chain. This clone showed up just a few times. The specificity of this receptor is unknown. The record has no base qualities; no much larger clone is one base away. The data were obtained in a study of beta chain features in type 1 diabetes (dated by TCRdb to the late 2010s). Concerning the study at large: No differences in mean age, gender distribution, total cell number or subset yield were found between patients and healthy donors. In the study, TCRB repertoires of sorted circulating CD4+ T cell subsets from recently diagnosed type 1 diabetes patients were compared with those of matched healthy donors. A total of roughly 110 million sorted cells were examined across all samples, and the number of cells per subset was strongly correlated with RNA yield. Naive and central memory subsets were obtained from all 28 donors, but regulatory and stem cell-like memory subsets were isolated from only 8 patients and 8 healthy donors.

The CDR3, from cysteine to phenylalanine, totals 14 residues. Only the CDR3 DNA is retained, 42 bases long and in frame from the first base. CDR1 and CDR2 are read off the germline V gene as MDHEN and SYDVKM. A distance of 12 bases separates the germline ends of V and J, which lose 3 bases and 4 bases respectively. Each donor gave one peripheral blood draw, about 100 mL on average, collected into heparinised tubes. Naive, central memory, regulatory and stem cell-like memory CD4+ T cells were sorted on a BD FACSAria II using a panel including CD45RO, CCR7, CD25, CD127, CD95 and CD27. A purity above 95% was achieved for all sorted populations. PBMCs were isolated right away by Lymphoprep density gradient centrifugation and were stained directly, without culture. So that batch effects would be minimized, each experiment stained and sorted samples in pairs, pairing one healthy donor with one patient.

Overall study outcomes, separate from this receptor: Naive, central memory and regulatory TCRB repertoires appeared more similar among patients than among healthy donors. A moderate but significant shortening of TCRB CDR3 length was observed in type 1 diabetes patients in all four CD4+ subsets. Shorter templates might have been favored by PCR, but patient and control samples were amplified and corrected together, so both groups would have been affected equally by any skew. HLA sub-analyses involved small numbers of individuals, so any influence of HLA type on TCRB rearrangement remained unresolved. Because cDNA was sequenced instead of genomic DNA, highly expressing activated cells could be over-represented, though the groups showed no difference in activation or CD3 levels. At VDJ recombination sites, patients with type 1 diabetes made fewer insertions and deleted more nucleotides, a pattern implying thymic rearrangement abnormalities.

The entire amount of isolated RNA was reverse transcribed using the High Capacity cDNA Reverse Transcription Kit, so the sequenced TCRB transcripts were expressed ones. Deep immunoSEQ sequencing was applied to naive, central memory and regulatory T cell samples, giving an average of around 3.4 million total reads per sample. Sorted cells were lysed in RLT buffer and RNA was extracted with DNase-treated RNeasy Micro or Mini kits, depending on cell number. Each cell subset was processed on its own to prevent cross-contamination, while patient and healthy donor samples were processed together. TCRB sequences were amplified from cDNA with the immunoSEQ multiplex PCR, producing 87-bp fragments spanning the CDR3 region. Amplicons were sequenced on the Illumina HiSeq platform. As for how the authors treated the data: Synthetic template baselines were used to correct PCR bias computationally, reads within Hamming distance 2 were collapsed together, and singletons that could not be merged were discarded. Reads were aligned against IMGT to assign V, D and J genes, CDR3 length and insertions or deletions at six rearrangement sites. Within each subset, clonotype counts were normalized to sorted cell number, and only after that were true diversity and Gini coefficients computed with the tcR R package. The overlap coefficient, calculated on TCRB nucleotide sequences, was used to measure repertoire sharing. As a proxy for the pre-selection repertoire, out-of-frame TCRB sequences from naive cells were analyzed. TCRdb holds this immuneACCESS table with in-frame rearrangements only. Some clones are missing; in checked studies, unresolved V genes explain under half, and the rest has no known cause. That table gives V, J and clone size, and the DNA gave D and trimming. Within this sample are some 660,000 clones, with more than 12% of them counted one time only. Of the sample, nearly 0.04% falls within the top ten clones.

This receptor was obtained from a man between 18 and 35 years old with type 1 diabetes. The sequenced sample was naive CD4+ T cells from blood. The cell subset or site tag for this specimen amounts to: true naive CD4+ T cells. In this chain, TRBV28 is recombined with TRBJ1-2, with the D gene uncertain. This receptor carries the CDR3 CASSLGFSRYGYTF. The nucleotide sequence reads as follows: TGTGCCAGCAGTTTGGGGTTTTCGCGCTATGGCTACACCTTC.